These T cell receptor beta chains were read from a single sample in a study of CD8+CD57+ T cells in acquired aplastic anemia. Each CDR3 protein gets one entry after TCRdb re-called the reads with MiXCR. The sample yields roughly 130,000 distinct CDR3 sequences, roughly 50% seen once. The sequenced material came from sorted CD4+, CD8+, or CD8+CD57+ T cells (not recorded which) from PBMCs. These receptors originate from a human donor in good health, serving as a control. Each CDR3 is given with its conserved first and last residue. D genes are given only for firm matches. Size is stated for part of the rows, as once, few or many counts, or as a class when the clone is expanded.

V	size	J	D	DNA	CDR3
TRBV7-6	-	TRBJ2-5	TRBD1	TGTGCCAGCAGCAATTACCCCGGGACAGGGGTGACCCAGTACTTC	CASSNYPGTGVTQYF
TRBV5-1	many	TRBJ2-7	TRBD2	TGCGCCAGCAGCTGGGAGGGACCGAGCTACGAGCAGTACTTC	CASSWEGPSYEQYF
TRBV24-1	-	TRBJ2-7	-	TGTGCCACCAGTGATGACTGGGGGACCCGGTACTTC	CATSDDWGTRYF
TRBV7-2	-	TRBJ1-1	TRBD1	TGTGCCAGCAGCTTAGTAACAGGGGAACCCACTGAAGCTTTCTTT	CASSLVTGEPTEAFF
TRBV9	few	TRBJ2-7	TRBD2	TGTGCCAGCAGCGTAGGCGGGGTAGCGGGGGTCTACGAGCAGTACTTC	CASSVGGVAGVYEQYF
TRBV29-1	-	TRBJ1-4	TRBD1	TGCAGCGTTGAGGAAGGGACAGGGGAGGGTGAAAAACTGTCTTTT	CSVEEGTGEGEKLSF
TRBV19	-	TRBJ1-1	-	TGTGCCTGTAGTAAGGACACTTTGAACACTGAAGCTTTCTTT	CACSKDTLNTEAFF
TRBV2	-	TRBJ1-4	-	TGTGCCAGCAATTGGGGAGAGGCTAATGAAAAACTGTTTTTT	CASNWGEANEKLFF
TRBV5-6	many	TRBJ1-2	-	TGTGCCAGCAGCCTTACCCCGCAGGGTTCGAACTATGGCTACACCTTC	CASSLTPQGSNYGYTF
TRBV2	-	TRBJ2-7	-	TGTGCCAGCAGTGGGCGATTCGGGACAACCTACGAGCAGTACTTC	CASSGRFGTTYEQYF
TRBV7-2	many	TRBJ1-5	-	TGTGCCAGCAGCTTAGCGTCGCGGGTTAGCAATCAGCCCCAGCATTTT	CASSLASRVSNQPQHF
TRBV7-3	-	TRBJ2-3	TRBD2	TGTGCCAGCAGCTTTGGGGGTAGCGGGGGGACAGATACGCAGTATTTT	CASSFGGSGGTDTQYF
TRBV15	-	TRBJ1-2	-	TGTGCCACCAGCAGCCCCACGGCTGGCTACACCTTC	CATSSPTAGYTF
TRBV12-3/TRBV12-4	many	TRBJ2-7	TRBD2	TGTGCCAGCAGTCAGCGGGTAACCTCTGCGTGGGGGGGGGCCTACGAGCAGTACTTC	CASSQRVTSAWGGAYEQYF
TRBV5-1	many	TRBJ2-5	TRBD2	TGCGCCAGCAGATCCGGGGGGGGGGCGTTGCGAGAGACCCAGTACTTC	CASRSGGGALRETQYF
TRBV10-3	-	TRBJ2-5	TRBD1	TGTGCCATCAGTGAGACGGACAGGGGGCAGTACTTC	CAISETDRGQYF
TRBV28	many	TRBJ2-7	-	TGTGCCAGCGTTATCGGGGGCTCCTACGAGCAGTACTTC	CASVIGGSYEQYF
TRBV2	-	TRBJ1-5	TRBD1	TGTGCCAGCAGGTTGACAGGGGATCATCAGCCCCAGCATTTT	CASRLTGDHQPQHF
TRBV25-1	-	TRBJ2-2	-	TGTGCCAGCAGTGTCGGGTCAGGCGGGGCGGTGGCCGGGGAGCTGTTTTTT	CASSVGSGGAVAGELFF
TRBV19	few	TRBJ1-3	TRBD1	TGTGCCAGTAGTAGGGGACAGGGCGGAAACACCATATATTTT	CASSRGQGGNTIYF
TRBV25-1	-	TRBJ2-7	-	TGTGCCAGCAGTGAGTCTCTTGGGTACGAGCAGTACTTC	CASSESLGYEQYF
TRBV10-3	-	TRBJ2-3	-	TGTGCCATCCGGGGAGGGGGACCAGATACGCAGTATTTT	CAIRGGGPDTQYF
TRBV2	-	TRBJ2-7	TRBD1	TGTGCCAGCAGAGGACAGGCCGCCGGCTACGAGCAGTACTTC	CASRGQAAGYEQYF
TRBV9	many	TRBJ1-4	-	TGTGCCAGCACCCCGGACCTCCCAGGGGCTGTTGAAAAACTGTTTTTT	CASTPDLPGAVEKLFF
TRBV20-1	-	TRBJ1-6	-	TGCAGTGCTAAGACCGGGAACTATAATTCACCCCTCCACTTT	CSAKTGNYNSPLHF
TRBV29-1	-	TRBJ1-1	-	TGCAGCGGCGCGGGACGGACAAACACTGAAGCTTTCTTT	CSGAGRTNTEAFF
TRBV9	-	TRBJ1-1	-	TGTGCCAGCAGCGCAGGGGATGACACTGAAGCTTTCTTT	CASSAGDDTEAFF
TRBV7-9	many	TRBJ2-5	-	TGTGCCAGCCGGGTAGTAGGGGGGCAAGAGACCCAGTACTTC	CASRVVGGQETQYF
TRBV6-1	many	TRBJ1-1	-	TGTGCCAGCACCAGATACCTCAGACCCAACACTGAAGCTTTCTTT	CASTRYLRPNTEAFF